This T cell receptor beta chain comes out of a study of regulatory T cells in long-lasting Graves disease. Many counts were recorded for this clonotype. This sample's time point: newly diagnosed GD, antithyroid drugs for less than 3 months. PBMCs provided the RNA from which the TCR library was made. Researchers made TCR beta libraries by using iRepertoire HTBI primers and running Arm-PCR on CDR3 regions. One entry per CDR3 protein results from TCRdb running MiXCR on the multiplex PCR reads. The table records roughly 420,000 distinct CDR3 sequences, 13% to 15% of them present only once. The same data also went into a second study, on T cells in Graves' hyperthyroidism and ophthalmopathy.

The source is a woman aged 45-59 years with Graves disease. The material was peripheral blood mononuclear cells (PBMCs), obtained at new diagnosis, from a patient treated with antithyroid drugs.

CDR3 in DNA: TGTGCCAGCAGTTTCGGGGGAATCTCAAACTATGGCTACACCTTC. It encodes CASSFGGISNYGYTF. The chain employs TRBV28 and TRBJ1-2; tentative D call: TRBD1 (5 bases). Deletions cut 3 bases from V and 2 bases from J, with 13 bases between. Germline-derived CDR1 and CDR2 are MDHEN and SYDVKM. The CDR3 totals 15 residues.